This T cell receptor (beta chain) was sequenced in a study of blood T cell repertoires in COVID-19. The repertoire was sequenced with immunoSEQ multiplex PCR; TCRdb's copy has only in-frame clones and lacks some. The table records some 330,000 clones, 85% to 90% of them present only once. This clone is a singleton in its sample. Looked up from germline, CDR1 is MNHNS and CDR2 is SASEGT. The CDR3 has 16 amino acids. V lost 1 base and J lost 3, with 15 bases in between. Specimen: peripheral blood. The TCR comes from a woman aged 45-65 years with active or convalescent COVID-19. This chain links TRBV6-1 with TRBJ1-2; D is ambiguous. The CDR3: CASSEGAQNPYYGYTF. The CDR3 DNA follows: TGTGCCAGCAGTGAAGGGGCACAAAATCCGTACTATGGCTACACCTTC.